This T cell receptor (beta chain) was profiled in a study of T cell responses to AZD1222 COVID-19 vaccine. Germline V lookup: CDR1 SGHVS, CDR2 FQNEAQ. The CDR3 is 17 residues long. The V end was cut by 4 bases, the J end by 0 bases, with 16 bases between. Method: immunoSEQ multiplex PCR; TCRdb's copy keeps in-frame clones and lacks some. Among 120,000 to 150,000 clones listed, 90% were seen once. Pooled together were second doses at about 4 or about 12 weeks. The receptor was derived from an adult who received the AZD1222 COVID-19 vaccine. The sample in question was peripheral blood, obtained 28 days after the second AZD1222 dose. The chain recombines TRBV7-8 with TRBJ2-1; tentatively, D is TRBD2 (5 bases). CDR3 residues: CASSWSQGSSSYNEQFF. For the CDR3, the DNA is TGTGCCAGCAGCTGGTCGCAAGGGAGCAGCTCCTACAATGAGCAGTTCTTC.